What follows is one TCR beta chain and its context. The target antigen is unknown. The assay was immunoSEQ multiplex PCR, and TCRdb's table has in-frame clones only and misses some. This table holds about 100,000 clones, roughly 90% found once. The data were obtained in a study of graft-versus-host responses after intestinal transplantation. Study-level results: The study associated peak circulating GvH clone levels with early post-transplant HvG declines. High graft-versus-host to host-versus-graft clonal ratios were found in allografts of patients who had graft-donor T cell macrochimerism. Recipient bone marrow held GvH clones, some seen earlier in ileum or blood.

V was trimmed by 6 bases and J by 2 bases, leaving 18 bases between them. The CDR3 is made up of 15 amino acids. Germline values: CDR1 SGDLS, CDR2 YYNGEE. The V call is TRBV9, the J call TRBJ2-7; D might be TRBD2 (7 bases). The sequence came from a human donor who was the organ donor for an intestinal transplant. Material: unstimulated CD4+ T cells sorted from spleen or lymph node cells, obtained before transplant. CDR3 loop: CASTRGGDLAYEQYF. CDR3 nucleotides: TGTGCCAGCACCCGAGGGGGGGACCTCGCCTACGAGCAGTACTTC.